This TCR beta chain was profiled in a study of blood T cell repertoires in COVID-19. Across the study: The analysed material was cDNA or gDNA that came from T cells, B-cell-depleted T cells, or PBMCs.

Germline CDR1 reads SEHNR; CDR2 reads FQNEAQ (reference sequence). This CDR3 spans 15 amino acids. V gave up 0 bases and J gave up 6 bases, with 13 bases separating them. Method: immunoSEQ multiplex PCR; TCRdb's copy keeps in-frame clones and lacks some. The top ten hold less than 3.5% of the sample, which has 300,000 to 350,000 clones, about nine tenths seen once. The sequence derives from a woman aged 25 to 39 with COVID-19, enrolled during active disease. Sequencing input: peripheral blood. V gene TRBV7-9 combines with J gene TRBJ2-3, with D tentatively TRBD1 (5 bases). In nucleotides, the CDR3 is TGTGCCAGCAGCTTAGCGTCAGGGAACACTGATACGCAGTATTTT. Encoded protein: CASSLASGNTDTQYF.